This entry lists 28 T cell receptor beta chains sequenced from one sample in a study of cytomegalovirus exposure and HLA in healthy donors. Vbeta (60) and Jbeta (13) primers were used in the PCR. TCRdb's copy holds only in-frame clones and misses some; the assay was immunoSEQ multiplex PCR. The repertoire includes 100,000 to 150,000 clones, approximately 87% of them detected once, and around 5.5% sits in the top ten. Input material: PBMCs. The receptors here all came from a woman in her twenties or thirties in good health and CMV-seronegative.

The chain links TRBV11-2 to TRBJ1-3; no clear D. From germline, CDR1 is SGHAT and CDR2 FQNNGV. With 0 bases removed from V and 3 bases from J, the gap between germline ends came to 12 bases. The length of the CDR3 is 16 residues. The CDR3 DNA reads as TGTGCCAGCAGCTTAGATCGGGGTACCATTGGAAACACCATATATTTT. Amino acids: CASSLDRGTIGNTIYF.

The genes are TRBV19 and TRBJ1-1; D possibly corresponds to TRBD1 (5 bases). Germline loops: CDR1 LNHDA, CDR2 SQIVND (reference sequence). The CDR3 contains 14 residues. Trimming shortened V by 2 bases and J by 0 bases, and 7 bases separated the two germline ends. CDR3 DNA sequence: TGTGCCAGTAGTATATCACAGGTGAACACTGAAGCTTTCTTT. Amino acid sequence: CASSISQVNTEAFF.

V usage is TRBV14 and J usage is TRBJ2-5; the D gene is possibly TRBD2 (5 bases). Gene TRBJ2-7 matches the end of the DNA better, so the J call may be wrong. Germline CDR1 SGHDN, CDR2 FVKESK. The CDR3 runs 16 residues. CDR3 in DNA: TGTGCCAGCAGCCAAACCACTAGGCCTGGCTCCTACGAGCAGTACTTC. Its translation: CASSQTTRPGSYEQYF.

The CDR3 reads CASNPPGGREAFF. As DNA, the CDR3 is TGTGCCAGCAACCCACCGGGAGGACGTGAAGCTTTCTTT. This chain uses TRBV5-4 with TRBJ1-1, with D uncertain. Germline V gives CDR1 SGHNT, CDR2 YYREEE (reference sequence). V was cut by 6 bases and J by 7 bases, with 16 bases left in between. This CDR3 region has 13 residues. Drawing the rest from reference TRBV5-4 and TRBJ1-1, the complete variable domain is ETGVTQSPTHLIKTRGQQVTLRCSSQSGHNTVSWYQQALGQGPQFIFQYYREEENGRGNFPPRFSGLQFPNYSSELNVNALELDDSALYLCASNPPGGREAFFGQGTRLTVV.

The rearrangement links TRBV30 to TRBJ2-5; 7 nucleotides line up with TRBD1. This CDR3 has 14 amino acids. J gave up 2 bases and V 5 bases, and 8 bases lay outside the gene matches. Per the germline V gene, CDR1 is GTSNPN and CDR2 is SVGIG (reference sequence). CDR3 bases: TGTGCCTGGGACGGACAGGCAGGACAAGAGACCCAGTACTTC. Encoded protein: CAWDGQAGQETQYF.

The V gene is TRBV7-9, the J gene TRBJ2-7, with D maybe TRBD1 (6 bases). The CDR3 has 15 amino acids. Per germline, CDR1 SEHNR and CDR2 FQNEAQ (reference sequence). V gave up 1 base and J gave up 4 bases, with 14 bases separating them. CDR3 amino acids: CASSLGRDKDYEQYF. CDR3 nucleotide sequence: TGTGCCAGCAGCTTAGGCCGGGACAAGGATTACGAGCAGTACTTC.

DNA of the CDR3: TGTGCCATCAGGGAGGGGCTGAACACTGAAGCTTTCTTT. As protein: CAIREGLNTEAFF. The chain has TRBV10-3 and TRBJ1-1, with a tentative D call TRBD1 (5 bases). V was cut by 6 bases and J by 0 bases, with 8 bases left in between. The CDR3 runs 13 residues. The germline V gene has CDR1 ENHRY and CDR2 SYGVKD.

V is TRBV11-2 and J is TRBJ2-3, with D perhaps matching TRBD1 (5 bases). Germline loops: CDR1 SGHAT, CDR2 FQNNGV. CDR3 length equals 16 residues. With 1 base removed from V and 2 bases from J, the gap between germline ends came to 13 bases. The CDR3 loop reads CASSLGGVGSTDTQYF. CDR3 nucleotide sequence: TGTGCCAGCAGCTTAGGGGGCGTAGGTTCCACAGATACGCAGTATTTT.

The chain carries TRBV4-1 and TRBJ2-6, with 7 positions matching TRBD1. Germline V lookup: CDR1 MGHRA, CDR2 YSYEKL. V was clipped by 0 bases and J by 4 bases; unmatched bases: 12. The CDR3 is 19 amino acids. The CDR3 spells CASSQDHPDRVDGANVLTF. CDR3 in DNA: TGCGCCAGCAGCCAAGATCACCCCGACAGGGTGGACGGGGCCAACGTCCTGACTTTC.

The chain uses TRBV5-1 and TRBJ2-1; D is unresolved. Trimming took off 4 bases at V and 0 bases at J, with 14 bases between the two ends. The CDR3 is 16 amino acids. Germline CDR1 reads SGHRS; CDR2 reads YFSETQ. The CDR3 loop reads CASSPTALSSYNEQFF. In nucleotides, the CDR3 is TGCGCCAGCAGCCCAACAGCCCTGAGCTCCTACAATGAGCAGTTCTTC.

This clone was seen a handful of times. CDR3 nucleotide sequence: TGCGCCAGCAGCTTGGTGGCGGGAGGGAACACCGGGGAGCTGTTTTTT. This translates into CASSLVAGGNTGELFF. V is TRBV5-1 and J is TRBJ2-2; TRBD2 aligns across 8 bases. Trimming cost V 0 bases and J 1 base; bases outside gene matches: 2. The germline V gene encodes CDR1 SGHRS and CDR2 YFSETQ. The CDR3 loop spans 16 amino acids.

The rearrangement joins TRBV5-1 to TRBJ2-2; TRBD2 agrees at 8 bases. Germline V gives CDR1 SGHRS, CDR2 YFSETQ. J was trimmed by 7 bases and V by 4 bases; bases with no gene match: 18. This CDR3 contains 18 residues. This CDR3 reads CASSLKPGTSGVGGELFF. For the CDR3, the DNA is TGCGCCAGCAGCCTAAAACCCGGGACTAGTGGAGTGGGCGGGGAGCTGTTTTTT.

The V call is TRBV7-3, the J call TRBJ2-2, with TRBD1 matching 7 bases. In germline, CDR1 is SGHTA, CDR2 FQGTGA. Trimming cost V 4 bases and J 6 bases; bases outside gene matches: 2. There are 13 residues in the CDR3. The CDR3 nucleotides read TGTGCCAGCAGCTCCGACAGGGCCGGGGAGCTGTTTTTT. Protein product: CASSSDRAGELFF.

Only a few counts were recorded for this clone. The chain couples TRBV4-3 to TRBJ1-5, with 8 bases lining up with TRBD1. Germline V CDR1 and CDR2: LGHNA, YSLEER. This CDR3 is 15 amino acids long. V lost 1 base, J lost 6 bases, and 5 bases stayed unmatched. This chain's CDR3 is CASSQVRTGGQPQHF. CDR3 in DNA: TGCGCCAGCAGCCAAGTACGAACAGGGGGTCAGCCCCAGCATTTT.

The chain recombines TRBV7-8 with TRBJ1-4; D is undetermined. Per the germline V gene, CDR1 is SGHVS and CDR2 is FQNEAQ. The CDR3 extends over 15 amino acids. The V gene lost 5 bases and the J gene lost 8 bases, with 18 bases spanning the gap. The CDR3 DNA is TGTGCCAGCAGCCGAGGACTTTTCCCGGGGGAAAAACTGTTTTTT. It yields the protein CASSRGLFPGEKLFF.

This clone has only a few counts. The chain carries TRBV4-2 and TRBJ2-6; D unresolved. Germline V gives CDR1 LGHNA, CDR2 YNFKEQ. The CDR3 length is 18 residues. Trimming removed 0 bases at V and 0 bases at J, with 12 bases between. The CDR3 DNA is TGTGCCAGCAGCCAAGATTCGCACTTCTTCTCTGGGGCCAACGTCCTGACTTTC. It translates to CASSQDSHFFSGANVLTF.

The CDR3 coding sequence is TGTGCCAGCATCTCCGCAGGGTTGATCGGGGAGCTGTTTTTT. Residues: CASISAGLIGELFF. This chain joins TRBV2 and TRBJ2-2; D perhaps matches TRBD1 (5 bases). With 7 bases removed from V and 7 bases from J, the gap between germline ends came to 16 bases. Germline lookup yields CDR1 SNHLY and CDR2 FYNNEI. This CDR3 spans 14 amino acids.

The V gene is TRBV5-1, the J gene TRBJ2-2, with a weak D call TRBD2 (6 bases). The CDR3 is made up of 14 amino acids. Germline assignment: CDR1 SGHRS and CDR2 YFSETQ. Trimming removed 7 bases from V and 6 bases from J, with 16 bases in between. The CDR3 here is CASREGGFAGELFF. The CDR3 nucleotides are TGCGCCAGCCGAGAGGGAGGTTTCGCCGGGGAGCTGTTTTTT.

V gene TRBV6-5 combines with J gene TRBJ2-3; 10 bases are shared with TRBD1. Germline trimming cut 4 bases from V and 3 bases from J; bases unmatched to any gene: 1. Germline-derived CDR1 and CDR2 are MNHEY and SVGAGI. This CDR3 region has 14 residues. DNA for the CDR3: TGTGCCAGCAGTTGGGACAGGGGTACAGATACGCAGTATTTT. It is translated as CASSWDRGTDTQYF.

The rearrangement links TRBV7-2 to TRBJ1-2; no definite D call. CDR3 length: 14 amino acids. The germline V gene encodes CDR1 SGHTA and CDR2 FQGNSA. V was cut by 2 bases and J by 7 bases, with 14 bases left in between. The CDR3 DNA follows: TGTGCCAGCAGCTTAATAACAGAGGGTCTTGGCTACACCTTC. The encoded protein is CASSLITEGLGYTF.

The chain employs TRBV18 and TRBJ2-7, with 11 nucleotides matching TRBD1. Germline trimming cut 3 bases from V and 2 bases from J; bases unmatched to any gene: 9. Germline V gene lookup returns CDR1 KGHSH and CDR2 LQKENI. The CDR3 contains 17 residues. The CDR3 reads CASSPPISGQGAYEQYF. The CDR3 region has the DNA TGTGCCAGCTCACCGCCAATTTCGGGACAGGGGGCCTACGAGCAGTACTTC. The full variable domain, with the rest looked up from reference TRBV18 and TRBJ2-7, is NAGVMQNPRHLVRRRGQEARLRCSPMKGHSHVYWYRQLPEEGLKFMVYLQKENIIDESGMPKERFSAEFPKEGPSILRIQQVVRGDSAAYFCASSPPISGQGAYEQYFGPGTRLTVT.

V and J are TRBV2 and TRBJ2-3; D remains ambiguous. V lost 4 bases to trimming and J lost 4 bases, with 12 bases between them. The CDR3 loop spans 14 amino acids. Germline loops: CDR1 SNHLY, CDR2 FYNNEI. The CDR3 sequence is CASSGRKSPDTQYF. Written as DNA, the CDR3 is TGTGCCAGCAGTGGGAGAAAGAGCCCAGATACGCAGTATTTT.

The gene calls are TRBV2 and TRBJ2-3, with a weak D call TRBD2 (6 bases). Per germline, CDR1 SNHLY and CDR2 FYNNEI. The CDR3 is made up of 16 amino acids. V lost 5 bases and J lost 3, with 18 bases in between. The CDR3 reads CASSSPPGVGTDTQYF. Here the CDR3 DNA reads TGTGCCAGCAGTTCTCCTCCGGGGGTAGGGACAGATACGCAGTATTTT.

In its sample, this clone was seen once. V usage is TRBV5-6 and J usage is TRBJ2-7; 8 bases fit TRBD1. The CDR3 contains 13 residues. The ends lost 4 bases at V and 7 bases at J; junction bases unmatched: 7. CDR1 and CDR2 from the germline V gene are SGHDT and YYEEEE. The CDR3 protein is CASSPRDRREQYF. The DNA for the CDR3 is TGTGCCAGCAGCCCAAGGGACAGGAGGGAGCAGTACTTC. Full variable domain (remainder filled in from reference TRBV5-6 and TRBJ2-7): DAGVTQSPTHLIKTRGQQVTLRCSPKSGHDTVSWYQQALGQGPQFIFQYYEEEERQRGNFPDRFSGHQFPNYSSELNVNALLLGDSALYLCASSPRDRREQYFGPGTRLTVT.

The rearrangement uses TRBV7-2 and TRBJ1-2, with D possibly TRBD1 on 6 matching bases. The CDR3 loop spans 15 amino acids. Germline assignment: CDR1 SGHTA and CDR2 FQGNSA. Trimming took off 5 bases at V and 2 bases at J, with 15 bases between the two ends. Here the CDR3 reads CASSPRGGQNYGYTF. CDR3 bases: TGTGCCAGCAGCCCGAGGGGGGGGCAGAACTATGGCTACACCTTC. The whole variable domain, filled in from reference TRBV7-2 and TRBJ1-2, reads GAGVSQSPSNKVTEKGKDVELRCDPISGHTALYWYRQSLGQGLEFLIYFQGNSAPDKSGLPSDRFSAERTGGSVSTLTIQRTQQEDSAVYLCASSPRGGQNYGYTFGSGTRLTVV.

This chain links TRBV27 with TRBJ2-7; TRBD2 is a possible D gene (5 bases). CDR3 size: 13 residues. Trimming stripped 5 bases from V and 1 base from J, with 9 bases between. The germline CDR1 and CDR2 sequences are MNHEY and SMNVEV (reference sequence). The CDR3 spells CASSPGLSYEQYF. The CDR3 nucleotides read TGTGCCAGCAGTCCAGGACTGTCCTACGAGCAGTACTTC.

This clone is a singleton in its sample. This chain uses TRBV18 with TRBJ1-6; 7 nucleotides agree with TRBD1. The CDR3 extends over 14 amino acids. The ends lost 6 bases at V and 6 bases at J; junction bases unmatched: 5. Germline values: CDR1 KGHSH, CDR2 LQKENI. The CDR3 region has the DNA TGTGCCAGCTCCAGGGGGTTGGGTAATTCACCCCTCCACTTT. Protein: CASSRGLGNSPLHF.

The genes are TRBV2 and TRBJ2-3, with D possibly matching TRBD2 (5 bases). Germline V gene data show CDR1 as SNHLY and CDR2 as FYNNEI. The CDR3 consists of 14 residues. V was shortened by 4 bases and J by 3 bases, with 11 bases between the two germline ends. As DNA, the CDR3 is TGTGCCAGCAGTGTAACTAGAGCGACAGATACGCAGTATTTT. This translates into CASSVTRATDTQYF.